Shown below are 25 T cell receptor beta chains from a single sample sequenced in a study of neurological immune-mediated disorders. TCRdb processed the 5' RACE reads anew with MiXCR; each CDR3 protein has one entry. Of 69,000 or so distinct CDR3 sequences in the sample, around 5% were seen once. Sequencing was performed on PBMCs. The receptors were gathered from a woman in her sixties or seventies with multiple sclerosis.

At least ten counts were recorded for this clonotype. This chain uses TRBV5-1 with TRBJ2-3; D assignment may be TRBD1 or TRBD2 (5 bases each). The CDR3 covers 14 residues. Germline CDR1 SGHRS, CDR2 YFSETQ. The germline V and J ends were trimmed by 4 bases and 3 bases, with 12 bases remaining between them. This chain's CDR3 is CASSVEGSTDTQYF. CDR3 bases: TGCGCCAGCAGCGTAGAGGGGAGTACAGATACGCAGTATTTT.

This clonotype was recorded a few times. The genes are TRBV5-1 and TRBJ2-5; a weak D match, TRBD1 (5 bases). The V end was cut by 0 bases, the J end by 6 bases, with 9 bases between. Germline CDR1 is SGHRS and CDR2 is YFSETQ. This CDR3 contains 13 residues. CDR3 sequence reads: CASSLAREQTQYF. As DNA, the CDR3 is TGCGCCAGCAGCTTGGCCAGGGAACAGACCCAGTACTTC.

This clonotype has ten or more counts. The rearrangement joins TRBV5-1 to TRBJ2-1, with D hard to call. The CDR3 loop spans 14 amino acids. V was shortened by 0 bases and J by 7 bases, with 11 bases between the two germline ends. The germline CDR1 and CDR2 sequences are SGHRS and YFSETQ. The CDR3 coding sequence is TGCGCCAGCAGCTTGGAGGCTACTCTAAATGAGCAGTTCTTC. Encoded protein: CASSLEATLNEQFF.

Many counts were recorded for this clonotype. The chain links TRBV12-3 or TRBV12-4 to TRBJ2-7; D might be TRBD1 (6 bases). The CDR3 consists of 14 residues. Trimming took 6 bases from V and 0 from J, leaving 12 bases between them. For the CDR3, the DNA is TGTGCCAGCAGGATACAGGGTATCTCCTACGAGCAGTACTTC. Translation: CASRIQGISYEQYF.

The chain links TRBV27 to TRBJ2-7, with TRBD1 as a possible D gene (6 bases). The V and J ends lost 2 bases and 3 bases respectively, with 20 bases between them. Per the germline V gene, CDR1 is MNHEY and CDR2 is SMNVEV (reference sequence). The CDR3 length is 17 residues. CDR3 protein: CASSLDAGVRTYYEQYF. The CDR3 coding sequence is TGTGCCAGCAGTTTAGACGCAGGGGTCAGGACCTACTACGAGCAGTACTTC.

This clonotype was found many times. The V and J genes are TRBV20-1 and TRBJ2-7; D not certain. CDR3 length: 13 amino acids. The V end was cut by 5 bases, the J end by 5 bases, with 16 bases between. In germline, CDR1 is DFQATT, CDR2 SNEGSKA (reference sequence). The CDR3 loop reads CSAGRAEKDEQYF. The DNA of the CDR3 is TGCAGTGCTGGAAGGGCGGAGAAAGACGAGCAGTACTTC.

This clonotype occurred many times. V and J are TRBV10-3 and TRBJ2-7; TRBD2 aligns across 7 bases. Trimming removed 0 bases from V and 5 bases from J; junction bases left unmatched: 7. Germline CDR1 reads ENHRY; CDR2 reads SYGVKD. This CDR3 has 15 amino acids. CDR3 sequence reads: CAISESTSGTDEQYF. The CDR3 DNA reads TGTGCCATCAGTGAGTCCACCAGCGGGACGGACGAGCAGTACTTC.

This clonotype was detected many times. V gene TRBV5-1 combines with J gene TRBJ2-5; a weak D match, TRBD1 (6 bases). CDR3 size: 17 residues. Germline V gene lookup returns CDR1 SGHRS and CDR2 YFSETQ. Deletions cut 0 bases from V and 5 bases from J, with 20 bases between. The CDR3 loop reads CASSLEVGRGQRETQYF. In nucleotides, the CDR3 is TGCGCCAGCAGCTTGGAGGTTGGCAGGGGTCAACGGGAGACCCAGTACTTC.

This clonotype has ten or more counts. The V call is TRBV29-1, the J call TRBJ2-7; a possible D gene is TRBD1 (6 bases). Trimming pared 4 bases from V and 3 bases from J, leaving 10 bases between. Germline CDR1 reads SQVTM; CDR2 reads ANQGSEA. CDR3 length: 12 amino acids. CDR3 nucleotides: TGCAGCGTTGCCAGGGGAAACTACGAGCAGTACTTC. Translating gives CSVARGNYEQYF.

This clonotype was recorded many times. The chain recombines TRBV20-1 with TRBJ2-1; 7 bases align to TRBD2. This CDR3 is 14 amino acids long. V dropped 3 bases and J dropped 5; count of bases not matched to a gene: 7. The germline CDR1 and CDR2 sequences are DFQATT and SNEGSKA (reference sequence). The CDR3 DNA reads TGCAGTGCTAGGTTGGCGGGAGTGGACAATGAGCAGTTCTTC. Translating it yields CSARLAGVDNEQFF.

This clonotype has more than one count but fewer than ten. The V and J genes are TRBV7-2 and TRBJ2-2, with D hard to call. This CDR3 is 15 amino acids long. CDR1 is SGHTA and CDR2 is FQGNSA in the germline V gene. V lost 6 bases to trimming and J lost 6 bases, with 17 bases between them. The chain's CDR3 is CASRLDNVMSGELFF. In DNA, the CDR3 is TGTGCCAGCAGGCTCGACAATGTAATGTCCGGGGAGCTGTTTTTT. Supplemented by reference TRBV7-2 and TRBJ2-2, the full variable domain reads GAGVSQSPSNKVTEKGKDVELRCDPISGHTALYWYRQSLGQGLEFLIYFQGNSAPDKSGLPSDRFSAERTGGSVSTLTIQRTQQEDSAVYLCASRLDNVMSGELFFGEGSRLTVL.

A note on this clonotype: With a much larger clone just one base away, this may be a read error. The genes are TRBV5-6 and TRBJ1-6; 9 bases map to TRBD1. V dropped 4 bases and J dropped 10; count of bases not matched to a gene: 9. CDR3 size: 15 residues. The germline CDR1 and CDR2 sequences are SGHDT and YYEEEE. CDR3 amino acids: CASSNLDRGQSPLHF. The CDR3 DNA follows: TGTGCCAGCAGCAACCTGGACAGGGGACAGTCACCCCTCCACTTT.

This clonotype was seen a few times. The rearrangement uses TRBV29-1 and TRBJ2-3; D uncertain. The V gene's germline CDR1 is SQVTM and CDR2 ANQGSEA. Deletions cut 4 bases from V and 0 bases from J, with 14 bases between. The CDR3 is made up of 15 amino acids. DNA for the CDR3: TGCAGCGTTGGCAAAGGCGGAGCAAGCACAGATACGCAGTATTTT. It translates to CSVGKGGASTDTQYF.

This clonotype appeared many times. The V call is TRBV12-3 or TRBV12-4, the J call TRBJ2-6; D is possibly TRBD1 or TRBD2 (5 bases each). This CDR3 is 17 amino acids long. The V end lost 3 bases, the J end lost 0 bases, and 12 bases lay between the germline ends. The CDR3 DNA is TGTGCCAGCAGTTTGGACCCAGGGAGCTCTGGGGCCAACGTCCTGACTTTC. The encoded protein is CASSLDPGSSGANVLTF.

This clonotype has a count of ten or more. The CDR3: CAIPGQPQHF. Written as DNA, the CDR3 is TGTGCCATCCCTGGACAGCCCCAGCATTTT. V gene TRBV7-9 combines with J gene TRBJ1-5, with unresolved D. Germline lookup yields CDR1 SEHNR and CDR2 FQNEAQ (reference sequence). Trimming removed 10 bases at V and 7 bases at J, with 8 bases between. The CDR3 sequence is 10 residues long.

This clonotype has at least ten counts. The rearrangement uses TRBV5-1 and TRBJ1-1; possible D gene TRBD1, 6 bases. V lost 4 bases to trimming and J lost 4 bases, with 14 bases between them. Germline CDR1 and CDR2: SGHRS and YFSETQ. CDR3 length: 14 residues. DNA of the CDR3: TGCGCCAGCAGCCACAGGGAAGTTGCCACTGAAGCTTTCTTT. Translated, it gives CASSHREVATEAFF. Using reference TRBV5-1 and TRBJ1-1 for the parts outside the CDR3, the full variable domain is KAGVTQTPRYLIKTRGQQVTLSCSPISGHRSVSWYQQTPGQGLQFLFEYFSETQRNKGNFPGRFSGRQFSNSRSEMNVSTLELGDSALYLCASSHREVATEAFFGQGTRLTVV.

At least ten counts were recorded for this clonotype. This rearrangement joins TRBV7-2 to TRBJ1-4; 8 nucleotides match TRBD1. Looked up from germline, CDR1 is SGHTA and CDR2 is FQGNSA. Trimming cost V 5 bases and J 5 bases; bases outside gene matches: 7. The CDR3 has 15 amino acids. CDR3 coding DNA: TGTGCCAGCAGCCCCGGACAGGGTCTGAATGAAAAACTGTTTTTT. Amino acid sequence: CASSPGQGLNEKLFF.

The chain links TRBV5-1 to TRBJ1-1; D is uncertain. Between the trimmed V and J ends, which lost 5 bases and 6 bases, there was a span of 17 bases. Per germline, CDR1 SGHRS and CDR2 YFSETQ. The CDR3 consists of 14 residues. The CDR3 nucleotides read TGCGCCAGCAGTAGGGAGGGTGCGGCGGCTGAAGCTTTCTTT. Residues: CASSREGAAAEAFF.

This clonotype turned up a few times. The chain uses TRBV12-3 or TRBV12-4 and TRBJ2-7, with no clear D. The CDR3 consists of 13 residues. Trimming removed 5 bases at V and 4 bases at J, with 12 bases between. CDR3 amino acids: CASSPNGPYEQYF. Written as DNA, the CDR3 is TGTGCCAGCAGTCCCAATGGGCCTTACGAGCAGTACTTC.

This clonotype came up many times. This sequence joins TRBV6-5 and TRBJ2-7, with 10 bases aligning to TRBD2. CDR3 length equals 16 residues. Germline CDR1 reads MNHEY; CDR2 reads SVGAGI. Unmatched junction bases numbered 11, after V lost 2 bases and J lost 7 bases. The CDR3 is CASSYRISGRAGEQYF. The DNA of the CDR3 is TGTGCCAGCAGTTACAGGATAAGCGGGAGGGCGGGTGAGCAGTACTTC.

This clonotype was observed at least ten times. The J gene is TRBJ1-5, the V gene TRBV24-1; unclear D gene. CDR1 KGHDR and CDR2 SFDVKD come from the germline V gene. V was cut by 0 bases and J by 1 base, with 3 bases left in between. This CDR3 contains 14 residues. CDR3 sequence reads: CATSDLTSNQPQHF. In DNA, the CDR3 is TGTGCCACCAGTGATTTGACGAGCAATCAGCCCCAGCATTTT.

This clonotype has just a few counts. J is TRBJ2-1 and V is TRBV7-2; the match to TRBD2 covers 13 bases. There are 16 residues in the CDR3. The germline gives CDR1 SGHTA, CDR2 FQGNSA. V lost 5 bases to trimming and J lost 3 bases; unmatched junction nucleotides: 4. CDR3 sequence (DNA): TGTGCCAGCAGCGTTGGACTAGCGGGGGTCTACAATGAGCAGTTCTTC. Its protein product is CASSVGLAGVYNEQFF.

In its sample, this clonotype was seen many times. Here the CDR3 reads CSAKGQGVYEQYF. The CDR3 bases are TGCAGTGCCAAGGGTCAGGGAGTCTACGAGCAGTACTTC. The chain recombines TRBV20-1 with TRBJ2-7; D might be TRBD1 or TRBD2, each matching 5 bases. The CDR3 consists of 13 residues. Germline V lookup: CDR1 DFQATT, CDR2 SNEGSKA (reference sequence). V was clipped by 6 bases and J by 3 bases, with 15 bases between them.

In this sample, this clonotype turned up many times. This sequence joins TRBV4-3 and TRBJ2-3; D remains unclear. The CDR3 runs 15 residues. Trimming removed 2 bases from V and 0 bases from J, with 9 bases in between. The V gene's germline CDR1 is LGHNA and CDR2 YSLEER. CDR3 in amino acids: CASSQQYTSTDTQYF. The CDR3 nucleotides are TGCGCCAGCAGCCAACAATATACTAGCACAGATACGCAGTATTTT.

This clonotype has at least ten counts. The chain carries TRBV20-1 and TRBJ1-1, with D unresolved. Trimming pared 0 bases from V and 0 bases from J, leaving 11 bases between. Germline loops: CDR1 DFQATT, CDR2 SNEGSKA (reference sequence). This CDR3 spans 15 amino acids. The CDR3 spells CSARDQRTLNTEAFF. CDR3 sequence (DNA): TGCAGTGCTAGAGATCAGCGTACCTTGAACACTGAAGCTTTCTTT.